These 20 T cell receptor beta chains came from one sample sequenced in a study of shared T cell receptors in the human thymus. Sequencing was performed with immunoSEQ multiplex PCR; in TCRdb, only in-frame clones are kept and a portion is missing. The table shows approximately 760,000 clones, with roughly 88% occurring only once. This sample was shared with a second study, whose subject was human thymus T cells.

Sequencing was performed on thymocytes. The receptors were sampled from a girl under three years old with a congenital heart defect.

DNA for the CDR3: TGCGCCAGCAGCCAATACCCCACAGGGGACCCAAAGAACACTGAAGCTTTCTTT. Residues: CASSQYPTGDPKNTEAFF. The chain is built from TRBV4-3 and TRBJ1-1; 7 bases agree with TRBD1. This CDR3 comprises 18 residues. Per the germline V gene, CDR1 is LGHNA and CDR2 is YSLEER. The junction had 13 bases not matched to a gene; V was cut back by 2 bases and J by 1 base.

This clone was seen only a few times. This chain connects TRBV9 to TRBJ1-3, with D unclear. CDR3 length: 16 amino acids. Germline V gene lookup returns CDR1 SGDLS and CDR2 YYNGEE. V gave up 4 bases and J gave up 0 bases, with 14 bases separating them. For the CDR3, the DNA is TGTGCCAGCAGCCCCCCTGCCGGGGTCTCTGGAAACACCATATATTTT. Translated: CASSPPAGVSGNTIYF.

This sequence joins TRBV25-1 and TRBJ2-2; D may be TRBD2 (6 bases). Between the trimmed V and J ends, which lost 8 bases and 1 base, there was a span of 14 bases. Germline V gives CDR1 MGHDK, CDR2 SYGVNS. This CDR3 has 15 amino acids. The CDR3 loop reads CASGNRDWNTGELFF. The CDR3 region has the DNA TGTGCCAGCGGGAATCGGGACTGGAACACCGGGGAGCTGTTTTTT.

This clone appeared once. The V and J genes are TRBV28 and TRBJ1-1; 7 bases are a match to TRBD1. CDR1 MDHEN and CDR2 SYDVKM come from the germline V gene. After removal of 4 bases from V and 1 base from J, the junction contained 6 bases not matched to a gene. CDR3 length: 15 amino acids. CDR3 nucleotides: TGTGCCAGCAGTTGGGACAGTAGTGGGAACACTGAAGCTTTCTTT. Its translation: CASSWDSSGNTEAFF.

The rearrangement joins TRBV9 to TRBJ2-1; 9 positions agree with TRBD1. Per germline, CDR1 SGDLS and CDR2 YYNGEE. This CDR3 comprises 17 residues. V shed 0 bases and J 9 bases; nucleotides not matched to a gene: 13. CDR3 in DNA: TGTGCCAGCAGCGTAGATATGTCCGGGGGACAGGGAGGTGAGCAGTTCTTC. Its translation is CASSVDMSGGQGGEQFF.

This chain uses TRBV7-9 with TRBJ1-1; D remains ambiguous. The CDR3 length is 16 residues. Trimming cost V 5 bases and J 0 bases, with 16 bases left between them. Germline assignment: CDR1 SEHNR and CDR2 FQNEAQ (reference sequence). The CDR3 protein is CASSGWRTTMNTEAFF. CDR3 nucleotide sequence: TGTGCCAGCAGCGGGTGGAGGACGACCATGAACACTGAAGCTTTCTTT.

The V and J genes are TRBV5-5 and TRBJ1-2, with a tentative D call TRBD1 (5 bases). CDR1 and CDR2 from the germline V gene are SGHKS and YYEKEE (reference sequence). This CDR3 has 15 amino acids. Trimming left V 3 bases short and J 8 bases short, with 20 bases between. The CDR3 nucleotides are TGTGCCAGCAGCTCCTTCTCTGACAGACAAAAGGGCTACACCTTC. This translates into CASSSFSDRQKGYTF.

The chain is built from TRBV9 and TRBJ2-7; perhaps TRBD2 as D (5 bases). The CDR3 is 15 residues long. Trimming cost V 0 bases and J 1 base, with 11 bases left between them. CDR1 and CDR2 (germline): SGDLS, YYNGEE. The CDR3 bases are TGTGCCAGCAGCGTAGGGTTCCGGGAATCCTACGAGCAGTACTTC. Translation: CASSVGFRESYEQYF.

This chain connects TRBV30 to TRBJ2-1; 10 nucleotides align to TRBD2. Germline-derived CDR1 and CDR2 are GTSNPN and SVGIG (reference sequence). The CDR3 loop spans 14 amino acids. The V and J ends lost 0 bases and 10 bases, in that order; junction bases with no gene match: 6. The CDR3 DNA follows: TGTGCCTGGAGTGTACGACTAGCGGGTCGGGAGCAGTTCTTC. Residues: CAWSVRLAGREQFF.

The genes are TRBV6-5 and TRBJ2-1; TRBD2 might be the D (5 bases). V was shortened by 0 bases and J by 7 bases, with 7 bases between the two germline ends. This CDR3 contains 13 residues. The germline V gene encodes CDR1 MNHEY and CDR2 SVGAGI. The CDR3 region is CASSYSEGNEQFF. The CDR3 nucleotides are TGTGCCAGCAGTTACTCCGAGGGTAATGAGCAGTTCTTC.

The chain couples TRBV6-5 to TRBJ2-1; 8 positions agree with TRBD2. The trim removed 6 bases at V and 12 bases at J, leaving 16 bases unmatched. Germline values: CDR1 MNHEY, CDR2 SVGAGI. This CDR3 has 15 residues. DNA of the CDR3: TGTGCCAGCAGCCACACCGGGACTAGGAATTCGTGGCAGTTCTTC. This sequence encodes CASSHTGTRNSWQFF.

V is TRBV7-9 and J is TRBJ2-7; D ambiguous. CDR1 SEHNR and CDR2 FQNEAQ come from the germline V gene (reference sequence). Trimming left V 2 bases short and J 3 bases short, with 11 bases between. The CDR3 extends over 14 amino acids. DNA for the CDR3: TGTGCCAGCAGCTTAATAGGAGAAGTCTACGAGCAGTACTTC. This sequence encodes CASSLIGEVYEQYF. The variable domain in full, completed from reference TRBV7-9 and TRBJ2-7, reads DTGVSQNPRHKITKRGQNVTFRCDPISEHNRLYWYRQTLGQGPEFLTYFQNEAQLEKSRLLSDRFSAERPKGSFSTLEIQRTEQGDSAMYLCASSLIGEVYEQYFGPGTRLTVT.

J is TRBJ2-3 and V is TRBV28, with D maybe TRBD2 (5 bases). The CDR3 has 15 amino acids. V lost 5 bases to trimming and J lost 2 bases, with 14 bases between them. Germline CDR1 and CDR2: MDHEN and SYDVKM. The CDR3 DNA reads as TGTGCCAGCAGTCCCAATAGCGATTTCACAGATACGCAGTATTTT. It encodes CASSPNSDFTDTQYF.

The gene calls are TRBV15 and TRBJ2-1; 10 nucleotides agree with TRBD1. The CDR3 is made up of 16 amino acids. Germline trimming cut 3 bases from V and 5 bases from J; bases unmatched to any gene: 7. Per the germline V gene, CDR1 is LNHNV and CDR2 is YYDKDF (reference sequence). This CDR3 is CATSRGRQGANNEQFF. For the CDR3, the DNA is TGTGCCACCAGCAGGGGAAGACAGGGGGCCAACAATGAGCAGTTCTTC. Drawing the rest from reference TRBV15 and TRBJ2-1, the complete variable domain is DAMVIQNPRYQVTQFGKPVTLSCSQTLNHNVMYWYQQKSSQAPKLLFHYYDKDFNNEADTPDNFQSRRPNTSFCFLDIRSPGLGDTAMYLCATSRGRQGANNEQFFGPGTRLTVL.

The chain is built from TRBV10-3 and TRBJ1-2, with D perhaps TRBD1 (6 bases). Germline CDR1 ENHRY, CDR2 SYGVKD. This CDR3 has 17 amino acids. V lost 5 bases, J lost 1 base, and 20 bases lay in between. In nucleotides, the CDR3 is TGTGCCATCAGTTTAGCTTTACCCGGGACACTTAACTATGGCTACACCTTC. It encodes CAISLALPGTLNYGYTF.

The genes are TRBV20-1 and TRBJ1-2, with D possibly TRBD1 on 5 matching bases. CDR1 is DFQATT and CDR2 is SNEGSKA in the germline V gene (reference sequence). Trimming removed 8 bases from V and 4 bases from J, with 8 bases in between. The CDR3 loop spans 10 amino acids. CDR3 nucleotide sequence: TGCAGTAACGGGGGCTATGGCTACACCTTC. Its translation: CSNGGYGYTF.

J is TRBJ2-3 and V is TRBV2; 9 nucleotides line up with TRBD2. After removal of 3 bases from V and 9 bases from J, the junction contained 13 bases not matched to a gene. The CDR3 spans 16 residues. Germline V lookup: CDR1 SNHLY, CDR2 FYNNEI. This chain's CDR3 is CASSEGASGEARTQYF. The CDR3 DNA is TGTGCCAGCAGTGAGGGGGCTAGCGGGGAGGCAAGGACGCAGTATTTT.

V and J are TRBV5-1 and TRBJ1-6; TRBD1 matches 9 bases. The V segment lost 4 bases and the J segment 4 bases; nucleotides outside the gene matches: 6. This CDR3 is 16 amino acids long. Germline values: CDR1 SGHRS, CDR2 YFSETQ. CDR3 nucleotide sequence: TGCGCCAGCAGCGCGGGACAGGGTATATATAATTCACCCCTCCACTTT. Translation gives CASSAGQGIYNSPLHF.

For the CDR3, the DNA is TGTGCCAGCAGTTTTATGTCCTACGAGCAGTACTTC. Protein: CASSFMSYEQYF. The chain has TRBV28 and TRBJ2-7; no clear D. The germline gives CDR1 MDHEN, CDR2 SYDVKM. V was trimmed by 3 bases and J by 1 base, leaving 4 bases between them. The CDR3 extends over 12 amino acids. Full variable domain (missing parts from reference TRBV28 and TRBJ2-7): DVKVTQSSRYLVKRTGEKVFLECVQDMDHENMFWYRQDPGLGLRLIYFSYDVKMKEKGDIPEGYSVSREKKERFSLILESASTNQTSMYLCASSFMSYEQYFGPGTRLTVT.

In nucleotides, the CDR3 is TGTGCCAGCAGCTTAGCGCAGGGCTACGAGCAGTACTTC. Translated: CASSLAQGYEQYF. The J gene is TRBJ2-7, the V gene TRBV7-9; possibly TRBD1 for D (5 bases). Deletions cut 0 bases from V and 3 bases from J, with 6 bases between. The CDR3 totals 13 residues. The germline gives CDR1 SEHNR, CDR2 FQNEAQ (reference sequence).